The next 11 T cell receptor beta chains were all read from a single sample in a study of cytomegalovirus exposure and HLA in healthy donors. Primers for the PCR totalled 60 Vbeta and 13 Jbeta. Sequencing was performed with immunoSEQ multiplex PCR; in TCRdb, only in-frame clones are kept and a portion is missing. The table lists about 130,000 clones, about 82% of them singletons. Specimen: PBMCs. These receptor sequences come from a boy under 18 in good health and CMV-seronegative.

The V and J genes are TRBV2 and TRBJ1-5, with D possibly being TRBD1 (5 bases). The CDR3 consists of 15 residues. V lost 5 bases to trimming and J lost 4 bases, with 15 bases between them. CDR1 and CDR2 from the germline V gene are SNHLY and FYNNEI. The CDR3 reads CASSTRDGGNQPQHF. Written as DNA, the CDR3 is TGTGCCAGCAGTACCCGGGACGGAGGGAATCAGCCCCAGCATTTT.

This chain connects TRBV5-1 to TRBJ1-3, with D perhaps matching TRBD1 (6 bases). Between the trimmed V and J ends, which lost 4 bases and 3 bases, there was a span of 8 bases. The CDR3 runs to 13 residues. Germline CDR1 SGHRS, CDR2 YFSETQ. The CDR3: CASSPGVGNTIYF. The DNA of the CDR3 is TGCGCCAGCAGCCCAGGGGTTGGAAACACCATATATTTT.

V is TRBV18 and J is TRBJ2-1; D may be TRBD2 (6 bases). The CDR3 totals 14 residues. Trimming left V 2 bases short and J 7 bases short, with 12 bases between. In germline, CDR1 is KGHSH, CDR2 LQKENI. DNA of the CDR3: TGTGCCAGCTCACCAAATGCGGCGGGAAATGAGCAGTTCTTC. Protein: CASSPNAAGNEQFF.

The rearrangement joins TRBV9 to TRBJ1-1, with 9 bases fitting TRBD1. The germline V gene has CDR1 SGDLS and CDR2 YYNGEE. Losses at the gene ends were 6 bases for V and 3 bases for J; bases not matched to a gene: 6. CDR3 length: 14 residues. The CDR3 coding sequence is TGTGCCAGCACCCGACAGGGGGTAGACACTGAAGCTTTCTTT. It codes for CASTRQGVDTEAFF.

This chain joins TRBV7-7 and TRBJ1-2, with TRBD1 identical over 7 bases. The CDR3 has 17 residues. CDR1 is SSHAT, CDR2 FNYEAQ, per germline (reference sequence). With V trimmed by 6 bases and J by 1 base, 14 bases remained unmatched. This CDR3 is CASRLTGENCGNYGYTF. CDR3 sequence (DNA): TGTGCCAGCAGATTAACAGGGGAGAATTGTGGTAACTATGGCTACACCTTC.

This chain links TRBV30 with TRBJ2-1; TRBD1 matches at 7 bases. CDR1 and CDR2 from the germline V gene are GTSNPN and SVGIG (reference sequence). Trimming at V came to 2 bases and at J to 4 bases, leaving 2 bases not matched to a gene. The CDR3 contains 13 residues. This CDR3 is CAWSRDSYNEQFF. The DNA of the CDR3 is TGTGCCTGGAGTCGGGACAGTTACAATGAGCAGTTCTTC.

The rearrangement joins TRBV27 to TRBJ2-2, with D possibly TRBD1 on 8 matching bases. Germline V CDR1 and CDR2: MNHEY, SMNVEV (reference sequence). The CDR3 length is 16 residues. V lost 5 bases and J 4 bases, leaving 17 bases between the germline ends. The CDR3 DNA follows: TGTGCCAGCAGTGTAATCACAGGGGGGGGCACCGGGGAGCTGTTTTTT. As protein: CASSVITGGGTGELFF.

V and J are TRBV30 and TRBJ1-2; D gene unclear. CDR1 and CDR2 (germline): GTSNPN, SVGIG (reference sequence). The V end lost 2 bases, the J end lost 4 bases, and 17 bases lay between the germline ends. The CDR3 extends over 15 amino acids. The CDR3 nucleotides are TGTGCCTGGAGTACCGGGTCCCGGGCGGGCTATGGCTACACCTTC. It translates to CAWSTGSRAGYGYTF.

The rearrangement uses TRBV7-9 and TRBJ1-4, with D possibly TRBD1 on 5 matching bases. This CDR3 has 14 amino acids. Germline V gives CDR1 SEHNR, CDR2 FQNEAQ (reference sequence). Between the trimmed V and J ends, which lost 5 bases and 4 bases, there was a span of 11 bases. The CDR3 reads CASSTQGFNEKLFF. In DNA, the CDR3 is TGTGCCAGCAGCACGCAGGGCTTTAATGAAAAACTGTTTTTT.

This chain connects TRBV6-5 to TRBJ1-2, with D perhaps matching TRBD1 (5 bases). The V gene lost 6 bases and the J gene lost 8 bases, with 16 bases spanning the gap. The CDR3 spans 13 residues. Germline V gene lookup returns CDR1 MNHEY and CDR2 SVGAGI. CDR3 sequence: CASSVTGMVGYTF. The CDR3 region has the DNA TGTGCCAGCAGCGTCACAGGCATGGTCGGCTACACCTTC.

V is TRBV2 and J is TRBJ1-4; 12 bases agree with TRBD1. This CDR3 has 16 amino acids. Germline loops: CDR1 SNHLY, CDR2 FYNNEI. Trimming cost V 10 bases and J 1 base; bases outside gene matches: 7. The CDR3 sequence is CATPGQGAQTNEKLFF. The CDR3 DNA sequence: TGTGCCACCCCGGGACAGGGGGCGCAAACTAATGAAAAACTGTTTTTT.